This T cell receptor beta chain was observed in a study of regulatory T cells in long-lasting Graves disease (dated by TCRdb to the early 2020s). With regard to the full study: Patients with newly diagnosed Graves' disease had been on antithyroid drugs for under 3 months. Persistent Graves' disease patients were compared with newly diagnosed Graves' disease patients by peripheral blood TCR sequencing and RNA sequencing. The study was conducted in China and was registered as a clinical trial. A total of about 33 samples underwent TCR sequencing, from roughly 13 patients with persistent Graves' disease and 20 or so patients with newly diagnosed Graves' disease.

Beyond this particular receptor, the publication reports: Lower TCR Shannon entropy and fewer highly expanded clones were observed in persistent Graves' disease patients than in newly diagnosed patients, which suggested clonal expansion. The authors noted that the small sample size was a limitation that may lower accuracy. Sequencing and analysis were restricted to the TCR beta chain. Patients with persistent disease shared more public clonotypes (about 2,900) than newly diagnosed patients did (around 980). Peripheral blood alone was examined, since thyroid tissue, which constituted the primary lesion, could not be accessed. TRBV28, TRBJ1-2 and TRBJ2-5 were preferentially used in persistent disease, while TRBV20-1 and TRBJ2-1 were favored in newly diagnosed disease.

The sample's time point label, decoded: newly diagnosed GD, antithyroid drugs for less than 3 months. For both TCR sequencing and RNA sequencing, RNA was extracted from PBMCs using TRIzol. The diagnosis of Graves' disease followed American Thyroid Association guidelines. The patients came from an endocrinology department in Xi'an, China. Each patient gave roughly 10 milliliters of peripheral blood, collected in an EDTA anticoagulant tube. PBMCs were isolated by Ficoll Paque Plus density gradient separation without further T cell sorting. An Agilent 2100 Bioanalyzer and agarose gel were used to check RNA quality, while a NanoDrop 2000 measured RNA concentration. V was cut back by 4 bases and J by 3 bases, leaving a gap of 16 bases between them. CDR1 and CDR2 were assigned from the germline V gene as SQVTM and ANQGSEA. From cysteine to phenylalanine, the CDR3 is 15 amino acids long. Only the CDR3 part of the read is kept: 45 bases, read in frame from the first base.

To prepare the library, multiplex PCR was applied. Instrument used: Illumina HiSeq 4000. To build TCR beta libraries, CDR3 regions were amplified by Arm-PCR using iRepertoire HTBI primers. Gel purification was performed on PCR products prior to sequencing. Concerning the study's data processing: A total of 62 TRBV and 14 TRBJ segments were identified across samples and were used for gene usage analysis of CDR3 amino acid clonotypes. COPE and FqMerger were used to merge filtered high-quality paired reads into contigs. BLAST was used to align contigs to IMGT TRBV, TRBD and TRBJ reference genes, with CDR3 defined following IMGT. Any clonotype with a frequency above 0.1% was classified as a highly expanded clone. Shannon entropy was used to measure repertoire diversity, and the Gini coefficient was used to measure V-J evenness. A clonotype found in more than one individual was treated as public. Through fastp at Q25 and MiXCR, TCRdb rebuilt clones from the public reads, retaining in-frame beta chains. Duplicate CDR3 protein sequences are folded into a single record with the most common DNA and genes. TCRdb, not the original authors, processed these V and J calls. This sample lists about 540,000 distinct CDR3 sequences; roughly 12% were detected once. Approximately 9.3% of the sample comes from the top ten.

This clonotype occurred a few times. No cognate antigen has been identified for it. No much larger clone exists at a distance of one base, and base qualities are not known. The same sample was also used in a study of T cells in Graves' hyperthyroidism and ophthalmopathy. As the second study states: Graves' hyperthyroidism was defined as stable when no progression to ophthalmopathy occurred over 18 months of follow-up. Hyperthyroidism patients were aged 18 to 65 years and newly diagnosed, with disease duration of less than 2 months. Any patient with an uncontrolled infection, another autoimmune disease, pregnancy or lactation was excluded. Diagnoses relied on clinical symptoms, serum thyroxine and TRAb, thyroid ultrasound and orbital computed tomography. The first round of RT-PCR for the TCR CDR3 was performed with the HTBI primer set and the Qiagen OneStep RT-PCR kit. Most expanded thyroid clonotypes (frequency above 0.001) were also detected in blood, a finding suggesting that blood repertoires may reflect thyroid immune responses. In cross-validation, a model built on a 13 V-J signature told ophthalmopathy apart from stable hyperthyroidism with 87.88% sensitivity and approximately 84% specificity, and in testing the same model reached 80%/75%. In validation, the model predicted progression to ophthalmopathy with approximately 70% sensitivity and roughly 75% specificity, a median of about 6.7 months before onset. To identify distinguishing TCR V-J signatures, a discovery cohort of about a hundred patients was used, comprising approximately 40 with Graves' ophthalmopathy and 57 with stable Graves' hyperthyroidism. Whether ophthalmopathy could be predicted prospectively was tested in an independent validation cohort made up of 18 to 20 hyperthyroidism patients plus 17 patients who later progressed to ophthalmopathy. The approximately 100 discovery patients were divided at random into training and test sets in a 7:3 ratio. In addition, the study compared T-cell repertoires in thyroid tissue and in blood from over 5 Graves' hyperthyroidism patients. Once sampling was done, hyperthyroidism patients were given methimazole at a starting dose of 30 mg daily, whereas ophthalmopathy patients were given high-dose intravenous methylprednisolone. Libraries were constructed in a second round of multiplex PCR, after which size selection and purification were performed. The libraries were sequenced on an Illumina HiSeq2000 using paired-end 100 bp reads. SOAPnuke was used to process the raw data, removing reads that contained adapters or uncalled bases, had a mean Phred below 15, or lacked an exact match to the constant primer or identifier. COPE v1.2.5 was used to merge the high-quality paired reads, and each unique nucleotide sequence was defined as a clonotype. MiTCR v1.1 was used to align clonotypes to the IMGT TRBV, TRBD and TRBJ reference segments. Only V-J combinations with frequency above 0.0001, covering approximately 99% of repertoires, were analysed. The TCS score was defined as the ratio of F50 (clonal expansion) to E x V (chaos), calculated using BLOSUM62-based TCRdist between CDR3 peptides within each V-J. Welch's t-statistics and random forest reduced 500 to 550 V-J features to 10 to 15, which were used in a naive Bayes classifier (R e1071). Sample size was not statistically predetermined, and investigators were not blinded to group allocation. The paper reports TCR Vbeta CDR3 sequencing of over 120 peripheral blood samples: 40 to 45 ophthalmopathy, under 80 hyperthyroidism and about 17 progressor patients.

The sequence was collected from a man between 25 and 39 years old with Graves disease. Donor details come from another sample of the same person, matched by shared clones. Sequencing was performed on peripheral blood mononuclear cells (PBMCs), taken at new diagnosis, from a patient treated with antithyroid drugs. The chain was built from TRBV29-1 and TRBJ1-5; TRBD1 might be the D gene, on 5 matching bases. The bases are TGCAGCGTTGCGTTAGGGCAGGGCCTCAATCAGCCCCAGCATTTT. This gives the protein CSVALGQGLNQPQHF.